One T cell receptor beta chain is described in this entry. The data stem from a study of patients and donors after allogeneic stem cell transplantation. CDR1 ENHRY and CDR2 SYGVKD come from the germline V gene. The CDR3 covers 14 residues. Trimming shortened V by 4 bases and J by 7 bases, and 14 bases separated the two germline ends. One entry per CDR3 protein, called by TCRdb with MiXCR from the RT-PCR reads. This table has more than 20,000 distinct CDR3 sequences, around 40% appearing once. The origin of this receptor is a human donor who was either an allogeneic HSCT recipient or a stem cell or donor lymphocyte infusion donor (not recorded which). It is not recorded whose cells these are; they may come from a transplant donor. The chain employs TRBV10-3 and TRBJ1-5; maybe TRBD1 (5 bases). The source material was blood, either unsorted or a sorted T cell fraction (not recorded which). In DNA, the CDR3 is TGTGCCATCAGTGGGAGTCAGGGAGGACAGCCCCAGCATTTT. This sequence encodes CAISGSQGGQPQHF.